The sequence of this T cell receptor (beta chain) was determined in a study of shared clonotypes between healthy human individuals. Overall study context: With ages of 18 to 49, the donors were two women and a few men. CD4 naive and CD4 memory each took three plates per donor, while CD8 naive took two and CD8 memory one.

Concerning this clone: Its antigen is currently unknown.

Study-wide findings and caveats: Non-shared clonotypes had lower generation probabilities than clonotypes shared by all four sorted-subset donors.

CD45RO negativity and positive selection for CCR7 defined naive CD8 cells, a population that excluded terminally differentiated effector memory CD45RA+ cells. Repertoires were generated with immunoSEQ multiplex PCR, while TCRdb's copy carries only in-frame clones and drops some. The repertoire holds around 2.1 million clones, with about 93% as singletons. The sequence was collected from a man in his late teens or twenties in good health. Some clones in this sample may be carry-over from other donors' samples. Material for sequencing was naive CD8+ T cells from PBMCs.

CDR3 nucleotides: TGTGCCAGTAGTACCGCGTGGAATGAGCAGTTCTTC. Amino acids: CASSTAWNEQFF. The rearrangement joins TRBV19 to TRBJ2-1; D gene ambiguous. The CDR3 has 12 residues. Deletions cut 4 bases from V and 7 bases from J, with 8 bases between. Germline V gives CDR1 LNHDA, CDR2 SQIVND (reference sequence).